This T cell receptor (beta chain) was recorded in a study of cytomegalovirus exposure and HLA in healthy donors. Amplification used 60 Vbeta primers and 13 Jbeta primers. The assay was immunoSEQ multiplex PCR, and TCRdb's table has in-frame clones only and misses some. The sample yields fewer than 250,000 clones, around 83% seen once. Germline CDR1 and CDR2: MDHEN and SYDVKM. The V and J ends lost 10 bases and 1 base, in that order; junction bases with no gene match: 6. CDR3 length equals 13 residues. This rearrangement joins TRBV28 to TRBJ1-2; 7 bases map to TRBD1. The sample was PBMCs. This receptor was obtained from a man in his forties in good health and CMV-seropositive. CDR3 coding DNA: TGTGCCACCCCAGACAGGGTTAACTATGGCTACACCTTC. The encoded protein is CATPDRVNYGYTF.